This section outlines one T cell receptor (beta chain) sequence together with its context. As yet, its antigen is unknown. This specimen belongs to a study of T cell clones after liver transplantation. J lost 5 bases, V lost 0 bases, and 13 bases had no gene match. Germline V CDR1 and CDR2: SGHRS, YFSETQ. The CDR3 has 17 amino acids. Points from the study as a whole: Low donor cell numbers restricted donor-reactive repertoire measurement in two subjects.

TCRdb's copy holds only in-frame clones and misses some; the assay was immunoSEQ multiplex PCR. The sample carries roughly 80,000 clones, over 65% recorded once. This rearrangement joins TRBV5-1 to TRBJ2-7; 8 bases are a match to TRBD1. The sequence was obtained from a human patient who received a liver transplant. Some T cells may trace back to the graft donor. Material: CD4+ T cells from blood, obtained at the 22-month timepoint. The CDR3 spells CASSLGKDRGPRHEQYF. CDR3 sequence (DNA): TGCGCCAGCAGCTTGGGGAAAGACAGGGGACCCCGCCACGAGCAGTACTTC.